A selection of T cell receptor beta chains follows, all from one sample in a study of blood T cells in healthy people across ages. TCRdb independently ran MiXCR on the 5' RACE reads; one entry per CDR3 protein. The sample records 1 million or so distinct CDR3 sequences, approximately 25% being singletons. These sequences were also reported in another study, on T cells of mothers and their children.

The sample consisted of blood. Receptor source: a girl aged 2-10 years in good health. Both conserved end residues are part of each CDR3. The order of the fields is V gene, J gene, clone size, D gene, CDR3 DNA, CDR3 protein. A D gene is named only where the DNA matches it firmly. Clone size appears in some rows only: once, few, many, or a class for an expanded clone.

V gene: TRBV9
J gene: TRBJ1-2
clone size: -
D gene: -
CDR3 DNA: TGTGCCAGCATGGGAAGGGATGGCTACACCTTC
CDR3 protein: CASMGRDGYTF

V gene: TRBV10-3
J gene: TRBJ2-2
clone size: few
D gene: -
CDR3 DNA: TGTGCCATCAGTCAGGGTTCCGGGGAGCTGTTTTTT
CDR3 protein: CAISQGSGELFF

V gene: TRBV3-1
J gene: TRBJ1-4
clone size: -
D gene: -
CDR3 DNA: TGTGCCAGCAGCCAATCGGACAGTACTGATGAAAAACTGTTTTTT
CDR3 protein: CASSQSDSTDEKLFF

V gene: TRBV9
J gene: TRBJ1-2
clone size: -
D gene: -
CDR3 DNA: TGTGCCAGCAGCGTAGTGGCATCCGTTAACTATGGCTACACCTTC
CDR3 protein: CASSVVASVNYGYTF

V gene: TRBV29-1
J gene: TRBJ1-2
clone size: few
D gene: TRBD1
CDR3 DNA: TGCAGCGTTCCGGGACAGGTAGATTTCTATGGCTACACCTTC
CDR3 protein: CSVPGQVDFYGYTF

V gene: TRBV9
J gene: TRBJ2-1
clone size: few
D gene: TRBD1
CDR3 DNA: TGTGCCAGCAGCTCGAAGGACAGGGGTACCGACAATGAGCAGTTCTTC
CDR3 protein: CASSSKDRGTDNEQFF

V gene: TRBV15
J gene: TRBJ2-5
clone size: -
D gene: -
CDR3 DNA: TGTGCCACCAGCAGGAGGGGGAAAGAGACCCAGTACTTC
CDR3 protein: CATSRRGKETQYF

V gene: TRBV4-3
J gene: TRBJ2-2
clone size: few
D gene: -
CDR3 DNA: TGCGCCAGCAGCCAAGATCTCCCAGGGCCGGACACCGGGGAGCTGTTTTTT
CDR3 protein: CASSQDLPGPDTGELFF

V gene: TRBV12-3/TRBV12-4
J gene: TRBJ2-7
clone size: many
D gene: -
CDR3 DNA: TGTGCCAGCGGGAGCGGCGAGCAGTACTTC
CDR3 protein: CASGSGEQYF

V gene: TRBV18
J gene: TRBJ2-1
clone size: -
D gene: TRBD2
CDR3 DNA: TGTGCCAGCTCCCAGGGAGGGGAAGGTGAGCAGTTCTTC
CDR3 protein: CASSQGGEGEQFF

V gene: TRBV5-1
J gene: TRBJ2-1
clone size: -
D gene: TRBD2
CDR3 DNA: TGCGCCAGCAGCTTGGGTGCGGGAGGGCCTCGGGATGAGCAGTTCTTC
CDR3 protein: CASSLGAGGPRDEQFF

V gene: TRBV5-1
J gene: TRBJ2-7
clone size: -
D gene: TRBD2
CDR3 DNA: TGCGCCAGCAGCAGAGAAGCGGGAGTTGACGAGCAGTACTTC
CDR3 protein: CASSREAGVDEQYF

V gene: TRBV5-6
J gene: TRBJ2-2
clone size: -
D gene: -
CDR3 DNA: TGTGCCAGCAGCCCGAGGCGGCCATTGAACACCGGGGAGCTGTTTTTT
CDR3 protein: CASSPRRPLNTGELFF

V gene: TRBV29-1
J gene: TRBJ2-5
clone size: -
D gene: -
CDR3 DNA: TGCAGCGTTGAAGATCGAACTATGCTAGAGACCCAGTACTTC
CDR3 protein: CSVEDRTMLETQYF

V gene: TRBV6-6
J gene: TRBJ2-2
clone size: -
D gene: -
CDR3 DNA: TGTGCCAGCAGTACCCTGGACACCGGGGAGCTGTTTTTT
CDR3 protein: CASSTLDTGELFF

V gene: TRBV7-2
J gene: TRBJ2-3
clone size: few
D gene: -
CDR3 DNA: TGTGCCAGCAGCGTTGGGGTAGCGGGCACAGATACGCAGTATTTT
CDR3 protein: CASSVGVAGTDTQYF

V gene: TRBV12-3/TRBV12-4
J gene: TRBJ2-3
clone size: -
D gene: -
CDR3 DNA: TGTGCCCGCAGAATCTCGCTCACAGATACGCAGTATTTT
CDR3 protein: CARRISLTDTQYF

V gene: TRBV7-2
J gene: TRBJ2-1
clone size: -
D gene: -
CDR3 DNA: TGTGCCAGCAGCGTCGGAACAGGTAACATAGGGAGGTCCTACAATGAGCAGTTCTTC
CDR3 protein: CASSVGTGNIGRSYNEQFF

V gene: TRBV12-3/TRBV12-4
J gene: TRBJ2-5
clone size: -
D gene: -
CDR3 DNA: TGTGCCAGCAGTTTTTGGACAGAAGAGACCCAGTACTTC
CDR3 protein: CASSFWTEETQYF

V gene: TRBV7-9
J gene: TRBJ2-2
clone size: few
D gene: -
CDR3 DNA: TGTGCCAGTAGCCGAGGTGCAGGGGTGAGGAACGGGGAGCTGTTTTTT
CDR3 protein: CASSRGAGVRNGELFF

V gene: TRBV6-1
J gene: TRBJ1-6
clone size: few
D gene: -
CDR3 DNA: TGTGCCAGCAGTGAGGGAGCTATATTAGAGAATTCACCCCTCCACTTT
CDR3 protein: CASSEGAILENSPLHF

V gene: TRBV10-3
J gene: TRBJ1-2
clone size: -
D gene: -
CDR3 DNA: TGTGCCATCAGTGGCAGCCCGGATCTCACCTTC
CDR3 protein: CAISGSPDLTF

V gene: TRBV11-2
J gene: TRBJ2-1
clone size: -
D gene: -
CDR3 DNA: TGTGCCAGCAGCTTAGATCAAGCGTCTCCTTCGTTCTTC
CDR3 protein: CASSLDQASPSFF

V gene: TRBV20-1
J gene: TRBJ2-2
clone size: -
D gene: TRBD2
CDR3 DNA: TGCAGTGCTAGAGAAAAGGCGGGAGGGTTAACCGGGGAGCTGTTTTTT
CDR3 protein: CSAREKAGGLTGELFF

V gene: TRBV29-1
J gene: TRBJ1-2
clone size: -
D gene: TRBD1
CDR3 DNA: TGCAGCGTTGGAGGCACAGGGGGCCTCTATGGCTACACCTTC
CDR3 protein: CSVGGTGGLYGYTF

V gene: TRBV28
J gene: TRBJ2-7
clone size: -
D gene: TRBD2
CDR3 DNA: TGTGCCAGCAGAGGACTAGTAGACGAGCAGTACTTC
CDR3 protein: CASRGLVDEQYF

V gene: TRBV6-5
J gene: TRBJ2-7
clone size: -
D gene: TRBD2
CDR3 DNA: TGTGCCAGCAGTTCAACCGGACTAGCGGGAGGGACGGCCTACGAGCAGTACTTC
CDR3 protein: CASSSTGLAGGTAYEQYF

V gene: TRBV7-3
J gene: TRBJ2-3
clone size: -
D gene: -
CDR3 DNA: TGTGCCAGCAGGTGGGGTGGAGGCACAGATACGCAGTATTTT
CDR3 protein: CASRWGGGTDTQYF

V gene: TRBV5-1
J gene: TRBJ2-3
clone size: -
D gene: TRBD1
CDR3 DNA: TGCGCCAGCAGCACCCGGGACAGGGGGCATCAAGATACGCAGTATTTT
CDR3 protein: CASSTRDRGHQDTQYF

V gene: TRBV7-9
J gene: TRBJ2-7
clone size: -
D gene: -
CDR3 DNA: TGTGCCAGCAGCTCCACCCTCGAGCAGTACTTC
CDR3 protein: CASSSTLEQYF

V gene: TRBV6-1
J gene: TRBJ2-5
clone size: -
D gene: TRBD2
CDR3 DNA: TGTGCCAGCAGCCGGACTAGCAACGCGGAGACCCAGTACTTC
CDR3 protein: CASSRTSNAETQYF

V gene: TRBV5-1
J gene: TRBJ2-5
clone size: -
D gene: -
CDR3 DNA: TGCGCCAGCAGCTTTTACGACCAAGAGACCCAGTACTTC
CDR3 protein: CASSFYDQETQYF

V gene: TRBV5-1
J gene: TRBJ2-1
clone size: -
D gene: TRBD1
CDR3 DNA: TGCGCCAGCGCCCCAGGGGGTTACAATGAGCAGTTCTTC
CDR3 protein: CASAPGGYNEQFF

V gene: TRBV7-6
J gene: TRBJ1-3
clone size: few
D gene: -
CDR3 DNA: TGTGCCAGCAGTTTAAATCAGGACGGCGGAAACACCATATATTTT
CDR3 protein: CASSLNQDGGNTIYF

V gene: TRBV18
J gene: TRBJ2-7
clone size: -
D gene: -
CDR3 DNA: TGTGCCAGCTCACCACCTACGGAGTACGAGCAGTACTTC
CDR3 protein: CASSPPTEYEQYF

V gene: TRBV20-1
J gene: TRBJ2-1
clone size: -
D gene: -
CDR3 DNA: TGCAGTGCTACTCTAGTAGGGCACAGCTCCTACAATGAGCAGTTCTTC
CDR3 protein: CSATLVGHSSYNEQFF

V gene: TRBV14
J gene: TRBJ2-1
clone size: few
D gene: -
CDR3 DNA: TGTGCCAGCAGCCAAGATCCGGTAGGTGAGCAGTTCTTC
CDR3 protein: CASSQDPVGEQFF

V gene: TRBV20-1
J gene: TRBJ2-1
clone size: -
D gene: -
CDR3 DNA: TGCAGTGCTAGAGTCCCGGGGTCTGTTTTTAATGAGCAGTTCTTC
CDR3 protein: CSARVPGSVFNEQFF

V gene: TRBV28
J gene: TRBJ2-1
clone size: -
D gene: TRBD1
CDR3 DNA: TGTGCCAGCAGAACGGACAGGCCGATTGATGAGCAGTTCTTC
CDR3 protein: CASRTDRPIDEQFF

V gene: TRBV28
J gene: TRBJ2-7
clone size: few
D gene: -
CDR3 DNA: TGTGCCAGCAGCCCTTCCGGGACAAATCAGTACTTC
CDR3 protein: CASSPSGTNQYF

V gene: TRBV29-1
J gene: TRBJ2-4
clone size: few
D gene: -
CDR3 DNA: TGCAGCTCTGAATTTGCAGGCCACCTAGCCAAAAACATTCAGTACTTC
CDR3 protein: CSSEFAGHLAKNIQYF

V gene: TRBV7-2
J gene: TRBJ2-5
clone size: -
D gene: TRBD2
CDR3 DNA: TGTGCCAGCAGCTTAGGAACGGGGGGGCTCGAGACCCAGTACTTC
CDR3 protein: CASSLGTGGLETQYF

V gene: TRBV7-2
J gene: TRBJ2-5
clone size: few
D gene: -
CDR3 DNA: TGTGCCAGCAGCCCCCCGGGGGCAAAAGAGACCCAGTACTTC
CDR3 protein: CASSPPGAKETQYF

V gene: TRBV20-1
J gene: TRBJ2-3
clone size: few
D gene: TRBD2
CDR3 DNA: TGCAGTGCTAGACCCCAGGGACTAGCGGGAATGGATACGCAGTATTTT
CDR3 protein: CSARPQGLAGMDTQYF

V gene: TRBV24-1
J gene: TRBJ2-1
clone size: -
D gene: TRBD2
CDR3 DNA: TGTGCCCTCCCGGGAACAGACGTTGACGGGGGGGTGGATGAGCAGTTCTTC
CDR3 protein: CALPGTDVDGGVDEQFF

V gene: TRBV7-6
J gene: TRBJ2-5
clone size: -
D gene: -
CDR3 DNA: TGTGCCAGCAAATACAGGGCGGGGGAGACCCAGTACTTC
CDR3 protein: CASKYRAGETQYF

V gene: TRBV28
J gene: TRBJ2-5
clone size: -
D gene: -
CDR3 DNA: TGTGCCAGCAGTTTGGTGGTCGGAGTAGGGCAAGAGACCCAGTACTTC
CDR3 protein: CASSLVVGVGQETQYF

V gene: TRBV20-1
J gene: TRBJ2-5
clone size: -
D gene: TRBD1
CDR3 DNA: TGCAGTGCTACGCGACAGGGGTCAGAGACCCAGTACTTC
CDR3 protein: CSATRQGSETQYF

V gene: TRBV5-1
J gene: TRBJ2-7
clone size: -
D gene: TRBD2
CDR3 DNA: TGCGCCAGCAGCTATCTAGCGGGAGATCGGGACGAGCAGTACTTC
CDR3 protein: CASSYLAGDRDEQYF

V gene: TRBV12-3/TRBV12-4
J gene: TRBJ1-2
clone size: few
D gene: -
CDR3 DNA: TGTGCCAGCAGTTTTTTCTGGGACGGCTACACCTTC
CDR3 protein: CASSFFWDGYTF

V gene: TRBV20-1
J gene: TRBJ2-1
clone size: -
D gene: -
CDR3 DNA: TGCAGTGCTGGGGGCACTAGCGTTGCGCAGTTCTTC
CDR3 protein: CSAGGTSVAQFF

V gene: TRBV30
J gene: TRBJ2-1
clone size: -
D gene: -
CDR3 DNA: TGTGCCTGGTCACAGGTTTACAATGAGCAGTTCTTC
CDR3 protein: CAWSQVYNEQFF

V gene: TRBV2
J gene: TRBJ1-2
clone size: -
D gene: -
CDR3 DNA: TGTGCCAGCGCCGCTATGTCTCGGGGAGGGTATGGCTACACCTTC
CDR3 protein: CASAAMSRGGYGYTF

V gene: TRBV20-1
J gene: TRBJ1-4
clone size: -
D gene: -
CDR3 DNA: TGCAGTGCTCTGTCCAGTAATGAAAAACTGTTTTTT
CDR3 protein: CSALSSNEKLFF